This is a list of T cell receptor beta chains from one sample in a study of cytomegalovirus exposure and HLA in healthy donors. Profiled with immunoSEQ multiplex PCR; TCRdb holds only in-frame clones, not every one. The data show around 62,000 clones, around 80% seen once. Source material: PBMCs. All receptors derive from a man in his forties or fifties in good health and CMV-seronegative. Each CDR3 is given with its conserved first and last residue. The order of the fields is clone size, D gene, V gene, J gene, CDR3 protein, CDR3 DNA. The D gene is left open where the match is weak. A row's size may be missing; if present it is once, few, many or a size class.

NA,NA,TRBV19,TRBJ1-1,CASSPGGNTEAFF,TGTGCCAGTAGTCCGGGGGGGAACACTGAAGCTTTCTTT
NA,NA,TRBV7-9,TRBJ2-5,CASTLPGGLETQYF,TGTGCCAGCACCCTCCCCGGGGGGCTGGAGACCCAGTACTTC
NA,NA,TRBV6-5,TRBJ1-2,CASSYSEREGGYTF,TGTGCCAGCAGTTACTCAGAGAGGGAAGGAGGCTACACCTTC
NA,TRBD2,TRBV14,TRBJ2-7,CASSQVPPWGGDYEQYF,TGTGCCAGCAGCCAAGTCCCGCCCTGGGGGGGGGACTACGAGCAGTACTTC
few,TRBD2,TRBV7-2,TRBJ2-5,CASSLAGREGRGGTQYF,TGTGCCAGCAGCTTAGCCGGCCGGGAGGGCCGGGGCGGGACCCAGTACTTC
few,TRBD1,TRBV5-1,TRBJ2-1,CASGTGRNEQFF,TGCGCCAGCGGGACAGGGAGGAATGAGCAGTTCTTC
once,NA,TRBV5-4,TRBJ1-2,CASSLGGGTPDGYTF,TGTGCCAGCAGCTTGGGGGGAGGGACACCCGATGGCTACACCTTC
NA,NA,TRBV21-1,TRBJ2-1,CASSKDRYNEQFF,TGTGCCAGCAGCAAAGACAGATACAATGAGCAGTTCTTC
once,NA,TRBV5-1,TRBJ2-3,CASSLFSSSDTQYF,TGCGCCAGCAGCTTGTTTAGTAGTTCAGATACGCAGTATTTT
few,NA,TRBV7-9,TRBJ2-5,CASSRRQDSETQYF,TGTGCCAGCAGCAGAAGACAGGATTCGGAGACCCAGTACTTC
once,TRBD1,TRBV11-3,TRBJ2-5,CASSLALPRAIQGQYF,TGTGCCAGCAGCTTAGCTCTCCCGAGGGCTATACAGGGGCAGTACTTC
NA,TRBD2,TRBV5-4,TRBJ2-3,CASSLYLGGGTDTQYF,TGTGCCAGCAGCTTATACCTCGGGGGGGGCACAGATACGCAGTATTTT
NA,NA,TRBV5-4,TRBJ2-3,CASSPHLAGFSDTQYF,TGTGCCAGCAGCCCCCACCTCGCTGGCTTCTCGGATACGCAGTATTTT
NA,NA,TRBV18,TRBJ2-3,CASSGASPTQYF,TGTGCCAGCTCGGGCGCATCTCCTACGCAGTATTTT
NA,NA,TRBV28,TRBJ2-7,CASNRGGAYEQYF,TGTGCCAGCAATAGGGGGGGAGCCTACGAGCAGTACTTC
few,TRBD1,TRBV10-1,TRBJ2-5,CASSAGTGIEETQYF,TGCGCCAGCAGTGCCGGGACAGGGATTGAAGAGACCCAGTACTTC
few,TRBD1,TRBV6-5,TRBJ1-1,CASSRGTVTEAFF,TGTGCCAGCAGTAGAGGGACAGTCACTGAAGCTTTCTTT
NA,TRBD1,TRBV15,TRBJ2-7,CATSTGDRAIHEQYF,TGTGCCACCAGCACCGGGGACAGGGCGATCCACGAGCAGTACTTC
NA,NA,TRBV5-1,TRBJ2-5,CASRNQPTQETQYF,TGCGCCAGCAGAAATCAACCCACACAAGAGACCCAGTACTTC
NA,NA,TRBV27,TRBJ2-7,CASSLFPGSYEQYF,TGTGCCAGCAGTTTATTCCCGGGATCCTACGAGCAGTACTTC
NA,TRBD2,TRBV4-1,TRBJ2-1,CASSQADAGGPSSYNEQFF,TGCGCCAGCAGCCAAGCAGACGCGGGGGGCCCCAGCTCCTACAATGAGCAGTTCTTC
once,NA,TRBV5-1,TRBJ2-3,CASSPAWGGDTQYF,TGCGCCAGCAGCCCGGCCTGGGGGGGCGATACGCAGTATTTT